One sample yielded the 18 T cell receptor beta chains listed below, sequenced in a study of control samples from healthy donors and cancer patients. The assay was immunoSEQ multiplex PCR, and TCRdb's table has in-frame clones only and misses some. The table includes some 130,000 clones, approximately 92% detected once. Sequencing input: blood. Receptors originate from a woman in her forties or fifties in good health.

V is TRBV28 and J is TRBJ1-1, with D possibly matching TRBD1 (6 bases). Germline assignment: CDR1 MDHEN and CDR2 SYDVKM. V dropped 5 bases and J dropped 7 bases, with 20 bases sitting between them. The CDR3 totals 15 residues. The CDR3 bases are TGTGCCAGCAGTCCGGGTGGAAAGAAGGACAGTGAAGCTTTCTTT. Amino acid sequence: CASSPGGKKDSEAFF.

The chain combines TRBV9 with TRBJ1-1, with a possible D match to TRBD1 (5 bases). The germline gives CDR1 SGDLS, CDR2 YYNGEE. Deletions cut 4 bases from V and 4 bases from J, with 11 bases between. The CDR3 consists of 13 residues. The CDR3 DNA follows: TGTGCCAGCAGCCTCCACGGGGGCACTGAAGCTTTCTTT. Translated, it gives CASSLHGGTEAFF.

The rearrangement links TRBV7-9 to TRBJ1-6; D is possibly TRBD1 (5 bases). V was cut by 1 base and J by 8 bases, with 12 bases left in between. CDR3 length: 15 amino acids. Germline assignment: CDR1 SEHNR and CDR2 FQNEAQ (reference sequence). DNA of the CDR3: TGTGCCAGCAGCTTAGGTGGGGGTTTGGATTCACCCCTCCACTTT. It is translated as CASSLGGGLDSPLHF. The full variable domain, in which reference TRBV7-9 and TRBJ1-6 provide the parts outside the CDR3, is DTGVSQNPRHKITKRGQNVTFRCDPISEHNRLYWYRQTLGQGPEFLTYFQNEAQLEKSRLLSDRFSAERPKGSFSTLEIQRTEQGDSAMYLCASSLGGGLDSPLHFGNGTRLTVT.

V and J are TRBV10-3 and TRBJ1-6, with TRBD1 matching over 7 bases. Unmatched junction bases numbered 1, after V lost 0 bases and J lost 5 bases. Germline lookup yields CDR1 ENHRY and CDR2 SYGVKD. The CDR3 consists of 15 residues. DNA of the CDR3: TGTGCCATCAGTGAGTCGGGACAGAATAATTCACCCCTCCACTTT. This sequence encodes CAISESGQNNSPLHF.

V gene TRBV7-8 combines with J gene TRBJ2-7; the D gene is possibly TRBD1 (6 bases). Germline V gene lookup returns CDR1 SGHVS and CDR2 FQNEAQ. The CDR3 runs 14 residues. Trimming left V 5 bases short and J 5 bases short, with 16 bases between. CDR3 sequence (DNA): TGTGCCAGCAGCCCCCTCGACAGGTCGGACGAGCAGTACTTC. It encodes CASSPLDRSDEQYF.

The chain couples TRBV3-1 (or the pseudogene TRBV3-2) to TRBJ1-1; 7 bases are a match to TRBD1. V shed 4 bases and J 6 bases; nucleotides not matched to a gene: 8. The CDR3 spans 14 residues. Germline assignment: CDR1 LGHDT and CDR2 YNNKEL (reference sequence). CDR3 residues: CASSLTRQGSEAFF. Here the CDR3 DNA reads TGTGCCAGCAGCCTAACGCGACAGGGATCTGAAGCTTTCTTT.

Turning to this clone: One end of the junction fails to match germline, which may point to a read error. This chain connects TRBV7-6 to TRBJ2-7, with TRBD2 identical over 13 bases. This CDR3 is built from 15 residues. The V gene's germline CDR1 is SGHVS and CDR2 FNYEAQ. CDR3: CASSLGLAGDHEQYF. The CDR3, as DNA: TGTGCCAGCAGTTTAGGACTAGCGGGAGATCACGAGCAGTACTTC.

This clone has just a few counts. The chain is built from TRBV10-2 and TRBJ2-7, with D possibly being TRBD1 (6 bases). The CDR3 extends over 15 amino acids. Germline CDR1 WSHSY, CDR2 SAAADI. The ends were cut back, 6 bases at V and 0 bases at J, with 15 bases in the middle. The CDR3: CASRVGQPSSYEQYF. CDR3 bases: TGCGCCAGCAGGGTTGGACAGCCTAGCTCCTACGAGCAGTACTTC.

The chain links TRBV28 to TRBJ1-1; D gene ambiguous. This CDR3 spans 10 amino acids. Trimming stripped 4 bases from V and 8 bases from J, with 5 bases between. Germline V gene sequence: CDR1 MDHEN, CDR2 SYDVKM. The CDR3 protein is CASSYREAFF. As DNA, the CDR3 is TGTGCCAGCAGTTATAGGGAAGCTTTCTTT.

This chain links TRBV2 with TRBJ2-7; the match to TRBD1 covers 8 bases. V trimming: 6 bases; J trimming: 3 bases; junction bases outside the gene matches: 4. The germline V gene has CDR1 SNHLY and CDR2 FYNNEI. The CDR3 has 13 residues. For the CDR3, the DNA is TGTGCCAGCAGCGGGACAGGAGTCTACGAGCAGTACTTC. The encoded protein is CASSGTGVYEQYF.

The V call is TRBV21-1, the J call TRBJ1-3; TRBD1 reflects the table's D call only, with no check against the DNA. TRBV21-1 is a known pseudogene. This CDR3 contains 13 residues. CDR3 in DNA: TGTGCCAGCAGCAATGTCACTGGAAACACCATATATTTT. It codes for CASSNVTGNTIYF.

This sequence joins TRBV3-1 (or the pseudogene TRBV3-2) and TRBJ1-5; weak D call: TRBD1 (5 bases). V was cut by 3 bases and J by 3 bases, with 9 bases left in between. In germline, CDR1 is LGHDT, CDR2 YNNKEL (reference sequence). CDR3 length: 14 residues. CDR3 nucleotides: TGTGCCAGCAGCCAGGGGGGTAACAATCAGCCCCAGCATTTT. Protein sequence: CASSQGGNNQPQHF.

The chain recombines TRBV30 with TRBJ1-1; D not resolved. The CDR3 contains 12 residues. V was pared by 3 bases and J by 6 bases, with 11 bases between. Germline V gene lookup returns CDR1 GTSNPN and CDR2 SVGIG (reference sequence). CDR3 DNA: TGTGCCTGGAGGAATACAGTGTCTGAAGCTTTCTTT. It is translated as CAWRNTVSEAFF. The whole variable domain, filled in from reference TRBV30 and TRBJ1-1, reads SQTIHQWPATLVQPVGSPLSLECTVEGTSNPNLYWYRQAAGRGLQLLFYSVGIGQISSEVPQNLSASRPQDRQFILSSKKLLLSDSGFYLCAWRNTVSEAFFGQGTRLTVV.

CDR3 bases: TGTGCCAGCAGTTACTCCCGACTAGACTTCACCGGGGAGCTGTTTTTT. Protein product: CASSYSRLDFTGELFF. V is TRBV6-5 and J is TRBJ2-2; tentatively, D is TRBD2 (6 bases). CDR3 length: 16 residues. Germline V gene sequence: CDR1 MNHEY, CDR2 SVGAGI. Trimming took 0 bases from V and 4 from J, leaving 12 bases between them.

This sequence joins TRBV30 and TRBJ1-4, with D maybe TRBD1 (6 bases). V lost 2 bases and J 4 bases, leaving 14 bases between the germline ends. CDR3 size: 15 residues. The germline V gene has CDR1 GTSNPN and CDR2 SVGIG (reference sequence). Here the CDR3 reads CAWSSGGSVNEKLFF. In DNA form, the CDR3 reads TGTGCCTGGAGTTCGGGGGGCAGCGTTAATGAAAAACTGTTTTTT.

This clone appeared a single time. The V gene is TRBV4-1, the J gene TRBJ1-1, with D hard to call. Per the germline V gene, CDR1 is MGHRA and CDR2 is YSYEKL. V lost 1 base to trimming and J lost 4 bases, with 7 bases between them. This CDR3 is built from 13 residues. CDR3: CASSQGFGTEAFF. The CDR3 region has the DNA TGCGCCAGCAGCCAAGGGTTCGGCACTGAAGCTTTCTTT.

The rearrangement links TRBV11-2 to TRBJ1-1; D unclear. CDR1 is SGHAT, CDR2 FQNNGV, per germline. The CDR3 extends over 13 amino acids. V lost 5 bases and J lost 5, with 12 bases in between. The DNA of the CDR3 is TGTGCCAGCAGCCCAAGATTGTGGACTGAAGCTTTCTTT. Residues: CASSPRLWTEAFF.

The chain links TRBV19 to TRBJ1-1; D uncertain. V lost 2 bases, J lost 3 bases, and 1 base lay in between. Germline V lookup: CDR1 LNHDA, CDR2 SQIVND (reference sequence). The CDR3 extends over 11 amino acids. CDR3 loop: CASSIHTEAFF. For the CDR3, the DNA is TGTGCCAGTAGTATACACACTGAAGCTTTCTTT.